This T cell receptor beta chain is from a study of beta chain features in type 1 diabetes. Points from the study as a whole: Shortening of TCRB CDR3s, moderate but significant, appeared in all four CD4+ subsets of Type 1 diabetes patients.

Expressed TCRB transcripts were sequenced because the isolated RNA had all been reverse transcribed beforehand. Libraries were prepared by immunoSEQ multiplex PCR; TCRdb keeps only in-frame clonotypes and omits some of them. The data contain 300,000 to 400,000 clones, roughly 9% of them singletons. This CDR3 has 15 residues. With V trimmed by 7 bases and J by 6 bases, 10 bases remained unmatched. The germline V gene has CDR1 SGHAT and CDR2 FQNNGV. This clone was seen a handful of times. The antigen is undetermined. The V gene is TRBV11-2, the J gene TRBJ2-1; 9 bases align to TRBD2. The source is a man aged 25-45 years with type 1 diabetes. The sample consisted of central memory CD4+ T cells from blood. Written as DNA, the CDR3 is TGTGCCAGCATCCCCACGGGACTAGCCTTCAATGAGCAGTTCTTC. Protein product: CASIPTGLAFNEQFF. Variable domain in full (rest from reference TRBV11-2 and TRBJ2-1): EAGVAQSPRYKIIEKRQSVAFWCNPISGHATLYWYQQILGQGPKLLIQFQNNGVVDDSQLPKDRFSAERLKGVDSTLKIQPAKLEDSAVYLCASIPTGLAFNEQFFGPGTRLTVL.